These 24 T cell receptor beta chains came from one sample sequenced in a study of human T cells and chemical hapten exposure. Regarding time point: patch test 3, about 24 weeks after DPC sensitization. This sample's treatment: therapeutic diphenylcyclopropenone sensitization with weekly scalp DPC. From the RACE reads, TCRdb called clonotypes with MiXCR, one entry per CDR3 protein. The sample lists about 82,000 distinct CDR3 sequences, roughly a tenth occurring once. Source: whole blood, taken in connection with sensitization to the hapten diphenylcyclopropenone (DPC). Source of these receptors: a woman aged 45-60 years with alopecia areata. Some clones in this sample may be carry-over from other donors' samples.

This clonotype has a handful of counts. This sequence joins TRBV9 and TRBJ2-2; a weak D match, TRBD2 (6 bases). The CDR3 covers 16 residues. Trimming pared 0 bases from V and 2 bases from J, leaving 11 bases between. The germline gives CDR1 SGDLS, CDR2 YYNGEE. This CDR3 is CASSVVSGANTGELFF. For the CDR3, the DNA is TGTGCCAGCAGCGTAGTTAGCGGAGCCAACACCGGGGAGCTGTTTTTT.

This clonotype showed up many times. The rearrangement uses TRBV5-1 and TRBJ2-3; 9 bases match TRBD2. The CDR3 covers 17 residues. The trim removed 4 bases at V and 3 bases at J, leaving 12 bases unmatched. Germline V gives CDR1 SGHRS, CDR2 YFSETQ. The CDR3, as DNA: TGCGCCAGCAGCGCCTCCCCTGGCGGGAGGGTTACAGATACGCAGTATTTT. This encodes CASSASPGGRVTDTQYF.

This clonotype was detected only a few times. V gene TRBV29-1 combines with J gene TRBJ2-1; possible D gene TRBD2, 5 bases. Trimming removed 2 bases at V and 12 bases at J, with 8 bases between. The CDR3 is 10 residues long. Germline lookup yields CDR1 SQVTM and CDR2 ANQGSEA. The CDR3 coding sequence is TGCAGCGTTGAATCTCGGGGGCAGTTCTTC. Amino acids: CSVESRGQFF.

This clonotype was observed at least ten times. This chain links TRBV6-5 with TRBJ1-2; no clear D. Germline CDR1 is MNHEY and CDR2 is SVGAGI. V was cut by 6 bases and J by 2 bases, with 10 bases left in between. The CDR3 runs to 13 residues. The CDR3 reads CASRFDGNYGYTF. CDR3 DNA: TGTGCCAGCAGATTCGACGGGAACTATGGCTACACCTTC.

The CDR3 region is CASSFNGEGNQPQHF. The CDR3 DNA follows: TGTGCCAGCAGCTTTAACGGAGAGGGCAATCAGCCCCAGCATTTT. The chain links TRBV5-4 to TRBJ1-5; D is unresolved. Germline loops: CDR1 SGHNT, CDR2 YYREEE (reference sequence). CDR3 size: 15 residues. V gave up 2 bases and J gave up 2 bases, with 11 bases separating them. The whole variable domain, filled in from reference TRBV5-4 and TRBJ1-5, reads ETGVTQSPTHLIKTRGQQVTLRCSSQSGHNTVSWYQQALGQGPQFIFQYYREEENGRGNFPPRFSGLQFPNYSSELNVNALELDDSALYLCASSFNGEGNQPQHFGDGTRLSIL.

This clonotype was detected a few times. The chain employs TRBV24-1 and TRBJ2-3; D is unresolved. The CDR3 spans 15 residues. V gave up 1 base and J gave up 6 bases, with 13 bases separating them. CDR1 is KGHDR, CDR2 SFDVKD, per germline. CDR3 sequence: CATSDFDPDQDTQYF. DNA for the CDR3: TGTGCCACCAGTGATTTTGACCCCGACCAGGATACGCAGTATTTT.

This clonotype was recorded many times. The V gene is TRBV12-3 or TRBV12-4, the J gene TRBJ2-3; 11 positions agree with TRBD2. Trimming cost V 6 bases and J 4 bases; bases outside gene matches: 6. CDR3 size: 15 residues. CDR3 nucleotides: TGTGCCAGCAGCTTCACTAGCGGGAGCCCAGATACGCAGTATTTT. This gives the protein CASSFTSGSPDTQYF.

This rearrangement joins TRBV28 to TRBJ2-2; D is unclear. This CDR3 is 16 amino acids long. Germline CDR1 and CDR2: MDHEN and SYDVKM. Between the trimmed V and J ends, which lost 1 base and 0 bases, there was a span of 9 bases. This CDR3 reads CASSLFGRSNTGELFF. The CDR3 bases are TGTGCCAGCAGTTTATTTGGACGCTCGAACACCGGGGAGCTGTTTTTT.

This chain links TRBV20-1 with TRBJ1-6; 7 nucleotides agree with TRBD1. V gave up 3 bases and J gave up 9 bases; unmatched junction bases: 5. Germline CDR1 and CDR2: DFQATT and SNEGSKA (reference sequence). The length of the CDR3 is 13 residues. Here the CDR3 reads CSASSGGSSPLHF. The DNA for the CDR3 is TGCAGTGCTAGCTCAGGGGGGAGTTCACCCCTCCACTTT.

This clonotype was recorded a few times. The chain recombines TRBV12-5 with TRBJ2-1; 11 nucleotides agree with TRBD1. Germline CDR1 reads LGHNT; CDR2 reads FRNRAP. The CDR3 loop spans 16 amino acids. V lost 2 bases, J lost 10 bases, and 10 bases stayed unmatched. The CDR3 sequence is CASGLRGQGDSKEQFF. For the CDR3, the DNA is TGTGCTAGTGGTTTGAGGGGACAGGGGGACTCAAAGGAGCAGTTCTTC.

The J gene is TRBJ2-2, the V gene TRBV7-6, with 13 bases aligning to TRBD2. The CDR3 contains 18 residues. Trimming cost V 5 bases and J 6 bases; bases outside gene matches: 12. The germline V gene encodes CDR1 SGHVS and CDR2 FNYEAQ. The CDR3 is CASSKGLAGDYLAGELFF. CDR3 nucleotides: TGTGCCAGCAGCAAAGGACTAGCGGGAGACTACTTGGCCGGGGAGCTGTTTTTT.

The gene calls are TRBV9 and TRBJ1-4, with 8 bases that match TRBD1. This CDR3 spans 17 amino acids. V lost 4 bases and J lost 1; bases outside the gene matches: 9. Looked up from germline, CDR1 is SGDLS and CDR2 is YYNGEE. The CDR3 sequence is CASSSTGQGQTNEKLFF. In nucleotides, the CDR3 is TGTGCCAGCAGCTCGACCGGACAGGGCCAAACTAATGAAAAACTGTTTTTT.

This clonotype was observed a few times. The chain carries TRBV29-1 and TRBJ2-3; 7 bases are shared with TRBD2. The CDR3 is 13 residues long. J was trimmed by 1 base and V by 5 bases; bases with no gene match: 3. Per the germline V gene, CDR1 is SQVTM and CDR2 is ANQGSEA. Here the CDR3 DNA reads TGCAGCGTTCCGAGCGGGGGCACAGATACGCAGTATTTT. As protein: CSVPSGGTDTQYF.

This clonotype showed up just a few times. V usage is TRBV28 and J usage is TRBJ2-7; 9 nucleotides align to TRBD2. V lost 4 bases and J lost 3; bases outside the gene matches: 13. The CDR3 spans 17 residues. Germline V gene lookup returns CDR1 MDHEN and CDR2 SYDVKM. The chain's CDR3 is CASSSGTGGRGFYEQYF. CDR3 DNA: TGTGCCAGCAGTTCGGGTACGGGCGGGAGGGGATTCTACGAGCAGTACTTC.

This clonotype was found many times. V and J are TRBV30 and TRBJ2-1; D gene ambiguous. This CDR3 has 16 residues. CDR1 is GTSNPN and CDR2 is SVGIG in the germline V gene (reference sequence). V lost 2 bases, J lost 2 bases, and 16 bases lay in between. The CDR3 protein is CAWSMNFDWAYNEQFF. CDR3 DNA sequence: TGTGCCTGGAGTATGAATTTCGACTGGGCCTACAATGAGCAGTTCTTC.

This clonotype came up a few times. V gene TRBV28 combines with J gene TRBJ2-7; D call uncertain. Trimming took off 4 bases at V and 5 bases at J, with 9 bases between the two ends. The CDR3 loop spans 12 amino acids. CDR1 is MDHEN, CDR2 SYDVKM, per germline. This chain's CDR3 is CASSSPVDEQYF. DNA of the CDR3: TGTGCCAGCAGTTCCCCTGTTGACGAGCAGTACTTC.

The table lists this clonotype with many counts. The chain carries TRBV20-1 and TRBJ2-7; D is possibly TRBD1 or TRBD2 (7 bases each). CDR1 and CDR2 from the germline V gene are DFQATT and SNEGSKA (reference sequence). The CDR3 consists of 13 residues. Trimming shortened V by 6 bases and J by 2 bases, and 14 bases separated the two germline ends. This CDR3 reads CSARGTTPYEQYF. The CDR3 nucleotides are TGCAGTGCCAGGGGGACTACCCCCTACGAGCAGTACTTC.

This clonotype was detected ten times or more. The J gene is TRBJ2-1, the V gene TRBV3-1; 8 bases fit TRBD1. Germline V gene lookup returns CDR1 LGHDT and CDR2 YNNKEL (reference sequence). The CDR3 has 15 residues. V shed 4 bases, J shed 2 bases, and the junction held 4 bases outside the gene matches. The CDR3 here is CASSPTGVPYNEQFF. CDR3 nucleotides: TGTGCCAGCAGCCCGACAGGGGTACCCTACAATGAGCAGTTCTTC.

This clonotype showed up just once. V gene TRBV5-4 combines with J gene TRBJ2-2; 14 nucleotides align to TRBD2. The CDR3 is 16 residues long. CDR1 SGHNT and CDR2 YYREEE come from the germline V gene (reference sequence). V was clipped by 3 bases and J by 6 bases; unmatched bases: 4. The chain's CDR3 is CASSSGTSGGAGELFF. DNA for the CDR3: TGTGCCAGCAGCTCGGGGACTAGCGGGGGTGCCGGGGAGCTGTTTTTT.

This clonotype was detected only a few times. The rearrangement links TRBV4-2 to TRBJ1-1; D unclear. Trimming pared 0 bases from V and 6 bases from J, leaving 17 bases between. Germline V gene data show CDR1 as LGHNA and CDR2 as YNFKEQ. CDR3 size: 16 residues. The CDR3 nucleotides read TGTGCCAGCAGCCAAGATGGAGCCTCGGCGAGGGCTGAAGCTTTCTTT. Protein sequence: CASSQDGASARAEAFF.

This clonotype has at least ten counts. V usage is TRBV11-2 and J usage is TRBJ2-7; D gene ambiguous. The CDR3 is 14 amino acids. V lost 2 bases to trimming and J lost 1 base, with 9 bases between them. Germline lookup yields CDR1 SGHAT and CDR2 FQNNGV. The CDR3: CASSLSQLSYEQYF. CDR3 sequence (DNA): TGTGCCAGCAGCTTATCACAGTTATCCTACGAGCAGTACTTC.

V usage is TRBV5-1 and J usage is TRBJ1-4, with TRBD1 identical over 7 bases. V lost 3 bases to trimming and J lost 6 bases; unmatched junction nucleotides: 2. CDR1 and CDR2 from the germline V gene are SGHRS and YFSETQ. The CDR3 sequence is 13 residues long. Here the CDR3 reads CASSSGTDEKLFF. Here the CDR3 DNA reads TGCGCCAGCAGCTCCGGGACAGATGAAAAACTGTTTTTT. The whole variable domain, remainder taken from reference TRBV5-1 and TRBJ1-4, is KAGVTQTPRYLIKTRGQQVTLSCSPISGHRSVSWYQQTPGQGLQFLFEYFSETQRNKGNFPGRFSGRQFSNSRSEMNVSTLELGDSALYLCASSSGTDEKLFFGSGTQLSVL.

V gene TRBV6-5 combines with J gene TRBJ2-7; 10 bases are a match to TRBD1. The CDR3 is 14 amino acids. After removal of 5 bases from V and 4 bases from J, the junction contained 5 bases not matched to a gene. Germline CDR1 is MNHEY and CDR2 is SVGAGI. The CDR3 here is CASSIRDRGYEQYF. Here the CDR3 DNA reads TGTGCCAGCAGTATCCGGGACAGGGGTTACGAGCAGTACTTC.

This clonotype was detected ten times or more. The chain combines TRBV5-1 with TRBJ2-5; D unresolved. With 0 bases removed from V and 5 bases from J, the gap between germline ends came to 11 bases. Looked up from germline, CDR1 is SGHRS and CDR2 is YFSETQ. The CDR3 has 14 residues. The CDR3 DNA reads as TGCGCCAGCAGCTTGGCGAAGCTGGGCGAGACCCAGTACTTC. Protein sequence: CASSLAKLGETQYF. Filled out from reference TRBV5-1 and TRBJ2-5, the complete variable domain reads KAGVTQTPRYLIKTRGQQVTLSCSPISGHRSVSWYQQTPGQGLQFLFEYFSETQRNKGNFPGRFSGRQFSNSRSEMNVSTLELGDSALYLCASSLAKLGETQYFGPGTRLLVL.